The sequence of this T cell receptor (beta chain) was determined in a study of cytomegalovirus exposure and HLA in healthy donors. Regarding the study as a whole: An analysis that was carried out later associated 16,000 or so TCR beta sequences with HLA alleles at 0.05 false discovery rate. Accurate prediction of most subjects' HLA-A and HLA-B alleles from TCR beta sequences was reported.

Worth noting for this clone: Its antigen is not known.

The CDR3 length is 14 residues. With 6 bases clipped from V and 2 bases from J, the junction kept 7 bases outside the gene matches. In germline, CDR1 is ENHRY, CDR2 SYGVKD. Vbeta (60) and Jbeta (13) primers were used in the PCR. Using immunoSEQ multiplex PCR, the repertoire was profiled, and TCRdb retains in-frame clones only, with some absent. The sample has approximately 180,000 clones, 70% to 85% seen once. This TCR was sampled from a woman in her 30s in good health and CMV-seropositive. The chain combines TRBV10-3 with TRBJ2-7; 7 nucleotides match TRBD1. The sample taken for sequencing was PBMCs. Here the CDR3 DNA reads TGTGCCATCAGCCTTACAGGGGCGACCTACGAGCAGTACTTC. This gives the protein CAISLTGATYEQYF.